The T cell receptor beta chain described here comes from a study of a mutant IDH1 vaccine in newly diagnosed glioma (dated by TCRdb to 2020 to 2023). For the wider study: Of the approximately 29 treated patients, about 62% were male and about 40% were female, and a mean age of approximately 40 years was recorded. Peripheral blood was drawn at six visits: V03 (baseline), V05, V07, V10, V12 and V13. Longitudinal TCRB deep sequencing was performed for roughly 27 treated patients wherever samples were available for exploratory analyses. Before enrollment, most patients had been given radiochemotherapy with temozolomide as standard therapy, while the rest had received either radiotherapy alone or temozolomide alone. Study-wide conclusions, independent of this receptor: Immune responses induced by the vaccine were seen in 93.3% of patients across multiple MHC alleles. Changes in the top peripheral T cell clonotypes picked up by TCRB sequencing did not appear to be linked to pseudoprogression. Availability determined which PBMC samples were chosen for TCRB deep sequencing. It was noted by the authors that analyses of patient blood samples could not be reproduced owing to sample limitations.

Reading the label with the study, this specimen's time point is: baseline, week 1 (first vaccination visit). The sample's treatment or condition label, in plain terms: pre-vaccination baseline after standard-of-care therapy. Donors had newly diagnosed WHO grade 3 or 4 IDH1-mutant astrocytomas with loss of nuclear ATRX. The samples were drawn from NOA16, a multicentre, single-arm, open-label phase I trial in Germany that tested a mutant IDH1 peptide vaccine in humans for the first time. Visit V03 blood draws served as the baseline sample for immunogenicity testing. Genomic DNA for TCRB sequencing was extracted from EDTA blood using the DNeasy Blood and Tissue Kit. To note about this clone: It lacks a known antigen. Base quality data are lacking; no much larger clone is found one base away.

The library was generated by the immunoSEQ multiplex PCR assay. Rearranged TCR beta chain sequences were amplified with the hsTCRB Kit following the manufacturer's protocol. An Illumina MiSeq was used to sequence the TCRB libraries. The authors processed their data as follows. The kit vendor's proprietary platform handled demultiplexing, trimming and gene mapping. TCRdb's version of the immuneACCESS table is confined to in-frame rearrangements and falls short of the full clone set. An unresolved V gene accounts for under half of the shortfall where checked; the remainder is of unknown origin. The V and J calls and clone size are taken from that table; D and trimming were inferred from the DNA. This sample is represented by 20,000 or so clones; roughly 84% of them were singletons. The ten top clones hold approximately 5% of the sample. The TCR was taken from a man aged 40-49 years with glioma. The specimen was PBMCs, collected from a glioma patient treated with radiotherapy, temozolomide or both.

CDR3 region: CATGGTSGSVNEQFF. The DNA is as follows: TGCGCCACCGGCGGGACTAGCGGGAGTGTTAATGAGCAGTTCTTC. Rearrangement joined TRBV5-1 to TRBJ2-1; TRBD2 agrees with 14 junctional bases. The CDR3 sequence holds 15 residues, the cysteine and phenylalanine included. Only CDR3 DNA remains: 45 bases, in frame from the first base. V is trimmed back by 9 bases and J by 7 bases, and the junction contains 9 bases that no gene match accounts for. For CDR1 and CDR2, the germline V gene lists SGHRS and YFSETQ.